One sample yielded the 19 T cell receptor beta chains listed below, sequenced in a study of T-cell memory formation after mild COVID-19. TCRdb redid the calling of the 5' RACE reads with MiXCR, one entry per CDR3 protein. The sample records 35,000 to 50,000 distinct CDR3 sequences, roughly 9.8% being singletons. Source material: PBMCs or a T cell subset sorted from them (not recorded which). Receptor source: an adult woman who had mild COVID-19 (a few samples of this study predate the infection). Cell type and time point are not known.

The chain has TRBV6-5 and TRBJ2-3; 11 nucleotides match TRBD2. This CDR3 region has 17 residues. The germline CDR1 and CDR2 sequences are MNHEY and SVGAGI. After removal of 5 bases from V and 1 base from J, the junction contained 8 bases not matched to a gene. CDR3 bases: TGTGCCAGCAGTCGGGGACTAGCGGAAGGTGGCACAGATACGCAGTATTTT. Translated, it gives CASSRGLAEGGTDTQYF.

In its sample, this clonotype was seen a few times. The V gene is TRBV5-1, the J gene TRBJ1-2; no firm D call. Looked up from germline, CDR1 is SGHRS and CDR2 is YFSETQ. The CDR3 totals 13 residues. V lost 0 bases and J lost 2, with 5 bases in between. CDR3 nucleotide sequence: TGCGCCAGCAGCTTGGATAGCAACTATGGCTACACCTTC. Amino acids: CASSLDSNYGYTF.

This clonotype was seen more than once but under ten times. J is TRBJ2-5 and V is TRBV29-1; TRBD2 agrees at 8 bases. Germline V gene lookup returns CDR1 SQVTM and CDR2 ANQGSEA. The CDR3 extends over 14 amino acids. J was trimmed by 4 bases and V by 6 bases; bases with no gene match: 10. The CDR3 region has the DNA TGCAGCGTCGTGGGGGTTCGGGGGGGAGAGACCCAGTACTTC. As protein: CSVVGVRGGETQYF. The full variable domain, rest sourced from reference TRBV29-1 and TRBJ2-5, is SAVISQKPSRDICQRGTSLTIQCQVDSQVTMMFWYRQQPGQSLTLIATANQGSEATYESGFVIDKFPISRPNLTFSTLTVSNMSPEDSSIYLCSVVGVRGGETQYFGPGTRLLVL.

This sequence joins TRBV5-4 and TRBJ2-5, with D unclear. V was shortened by 0 bases and J by 2 bases, with 8 bases between the two germline ends. The CDR3 spans 14 residues. Germline V gene lookup returns CDR1 SGHNT and CDR2 YYREEE (reference sequence). CDR3 sequence reads: CASSLGTVQETQYF. The CDR3 region has the DNA TGTGCCAGCAGCTTGGGGACCGTACAAGAGACCCAGTACTTC. The full variable domain, rest sourced from reference TRBV5-4 and TRBJ2-5, is ETGVTQSPTHLIKTRGQQVTLRCSSQSGHNTVSWYQQALGQGPQFIFQYYREEENGRGNFPPRFSGLQFPNYSSELNVNALELDDSALYLCASSLGTVQETQYFGPGTRLLVL.

V is TRBV18 and J is TRBJ2-7; possibly TRBD2 for D (6 bases). The CDR3 loop spans 16 amino acids. Germline CDR1 is KGHSH and CDR2 is LQKENI. The V and J ends lost 3 bases and 0 bases respectively, with 15 bases between them. The CDR3 DNA reads as TGTGCCAGCTCACCCAGGGTAGCGGAAAGCTCCTACGAGCAGTACTTC. It is translated as CASSPRVAESSYEQYF.

The rearrangement links TRBV7-9 to TRBJ1-1; D gene uncertain. The V gene's germline CDR1 is SEHNR and CDR2 FQNEAQ (reference sequence). The CDR3 is 11 residues long. Trimming pared 2 bases from V and 6 bases from J, leaving 4 bases between. The CDR3 is CASSLMAEAFF. CDR3 in DNA: TGTGCCAGCAGCTTAATGGCTGAAGCTTTCTTT. Variable domain in full (rest from reference TRBV7-9 and TRBJ1-1): DTGVSQNPRHKITKRGQNVTFRCDPISEHNRLYWYRQTLGQGPEFLTYFQNEAQLEKSRLLSDRFSAERPKGSFSTLEIQRTEQGDSAMYLCASSLMAEAFFGQGTRLTVV.

The J gene is TRBJ2-2, the V gene TRBV24-1; D ambiguous. This CDR3 spans 15 amino acids. The V end was cut by 7 bases, the J end by 0 bases, with 11 bases between. Germline values: CDR1 KGHDR, CDR2 SFDVKD. CDR3 in amino acids: CATSTEHPNTGELFF. The CDR3 DNA reads as TGTGCCACCAGCACTGAGCACCCGAACACCGGGGAGCTGTTTTTT.

The chain links TRBV4-3 to TRBJ1-6, with D perhaps matching TRBD1 (5 bases). Germline-derived CDR1 and CDR2 are LGHNA and YSLEER. V lost 1 base to trimming and J lost 9 bases, with 13 bases between them. The CDR3 covers 15 residues. This CDR3 is CASSQGEGISSPLHF. In DNA, the CDR3 is TGCGCCAGCAGCCAAGGTGAGGGGATTAGTTCACCCCTCCACTTT.

This clonotype was seen a few times. This chain uses TRBV20-1 with TRBJ1-1; D gene uncertain. V lost 3 bases to trimming and J lost 8 bases, with 22 bases between them. CDR1 and CDR2 from the germline V gene are DFQATT and SNEGSKA (reference sequence). CDR3 length equals 15 residues. This CDR3 reads CSASGLPLLKSEAFF. The CDR3 region has the DNA TGCAGTGCTAGCGGGCTCCCACTTCTTAAGTCGGAAGCTTTCTTT.

A remark on this clonotype: One junction end does not reproduce the germline sequence, and a read error may be involved. The chain employs TRBV7-9 and TRBJ2-3; a weak D match, TRBD2 (5 bases). The germline V gene has CDR1 SEHNR and CDR2 FQNEAQ (reference sequence). This CDR3 region has 16 residues. The DNA of the CDR3 is TGTGCCAGCAGCATAGCCGTGGACTGGAGCACAGATACGCAGTATTTT. As protein: CASSIAVDWSTDTQYF.

V is TRBV24-1 and J is TRBJ2-6; no definite D call. Germline lookup yields CDR1 KGHDR and CDR2 SFDVKD. Trimming shortened V by 9 bases and J by 1 base, and 6 bases separated the two germline ends. The CDR3 totals 13 residues. This CDR3 reads CATADSGANVLTF. CDR3 DNA: TGTGCCACCGCAGATTCTGGGGCCAACGTCCTGACTTTC.

This clonotype was counted many times. The chain combines TRBV7-9 with TRBJ2-2, with TRBD1 matching over 8 bases. Germline V CDR1 and CDR2: SEHNR, FQNEAQ (reference sequence). J gave up 4 bases and V 5 bases, and 6 bases lay outside the gene matches. The CDR3 extends over 15 amino acids. CDR3 DNA sequence: TGTGCCAGCAGCAGTGACAGGGGCGTCACCGGGGAGCTGTTTTTT. As protein: CASSSDRGVTGELFF.

This clonotype was seen many times. J is TRBJ2-7 and V is TRBV7-9; D remains unclear. The CDR3 runs 14 residues. CDR1 is SEHNR and CDR2 is FQNEAQ in the germline V gene (reference sequence). Trimming left V 1 base short and J 2 bases short, with 9 bases between. The CDR3 DNA is TGTGCCAGCAGCTTAGAAATCGCTGCCTACGAGCAGTACTTC. It translates to CASSLEIAAYEQYF.

This clonotype occurred a few times. The CDR3 DNA reads TGCAGTGCTAGATTCCCAATGGGCAGCCCGTCACCCCTCCACTTT. Translation gives CSARFPMGSPSPLHF. This sequence joins TRBV20-1 and TRBJ1-6; D uncertain. V was cut by 2 bases and J by 10 bases, with 18 bases left in between. CDR1 and CDR2 from the germline V gene are DFQATT and SNEGSKA (reference sequence). The CDR3 runs to 15 residues.

This clonotype has just a few counts. The chain carries TRBV6-5 and TRBJ1-1, with D tentatively TRBD1 (5 bases). Deletions cut 2 bases from V and 4 bases from J, with 8 bases between. The germline CDR1 and CDR2 sequences are MNHEY and SVGAGI. This CDR3 region has 13 residues. CDR3 sequence (DNA): TGTGCCAGCAGTTACGGGGGAGGCACTGAAGCTTTCTTT. This translates into CASSYGGGTEAFF.

The chain is built from TRBV5-1 and TRBJ2-7, with D perhaps matching TRBD1 or TRBD2 (6 bases each). The V gene's germline CDR1 is SGHRS and CDR2 YFSETQ. There are 16 residues in the CDR3. V was clipped by 0 bases and J by 4 bases, with 17 bases between them. The CDR3 protein is CASSLGRGQRQYEQYF. The CDR3 bases are TGCGCCAGCAGCTTGGGACGGGGGCAACGACAGTACGAGCAGTACTTC.

The chain couples TRBV19 to TRBJ1-6, with D maybe TRBD1 (6 bases). Germline-derived CDR1 and CDR2 are LNHDA and SQIVND (reference sequence). CDR3 length: 14 amino acids. Trimming left V 3 bases short and J 14 bases short, with 17 bases between. Here the CDR3 DNA reads TGTGCCAGTAGTATCCGGGGGACACCCGGTTCCCTCCACTTT. Protein sequence: CASSIRGTPGSLHF.

The J gene is TRBJ1-2, the V gene TRBV20-1, with 7 bases fitting TRBD1. The CDR3 runs 13 residues. Germline-derived CDR1 and CDR2 are DFQATT and SNEGSKA (reference sequence). V dropped 5 bases and J dropped 0; count of bases not matched to a gene: 3. The CDR3 spells CSARDRSNYGYTF. The CDR3 DNA reads TGCAGTGCTCGGGACAGATCTAACTATGGCTACACCTTC.

This clonotype was seen more than once but under ten times. V and J are TRBV5-6 and TRBJ2-3; TRBD2 might be the D (6 bases). Germline values: CDR1 SGHDT, CDR2 YYEEEE. The ends were cut back, 1 base at V and 0 bases at J, with 6 bases in the middle. The CDR3 runs to 14 residues. CDR3 bases: TGTGCCAGCAGCTTGCGGGGGAGCACAGATACGCAGTATTTT. Protein: CASSLRGSTDTQYF.